This T cell receptor beta chain originates from a study of T cells in Graves' hyperthyroidism and ophthalmopathy. RNA transcripts gave rise to amplified TCR beta CDR3 regions. Initially, a first-round RT-PCR of the TCR CDR3 employed the HTBI primer set. TCRdb re-called the multiplex PCR reads through MiXCR, storing one row per CDR3 protein. The sample lists about 320,000 distinct CDR3 sequences, roughly 15% occurring once. The CDR3 is 13 amino acids. Looked up from germline, CDR1 is MNHNS and CDR2 is SASEGT. V lost 6 bases to trimming and J lost 5 bases, with 11 bases between them. This clonotype was seen a handful of times. Diagnoses were established using clinical symptoms, serum thyroxine and TRAb, thyroid ultrasound and orbital computed tomography.

The clonotype was recovered from a man younger than 40 with Graves' hyperthyroidism. Material for sequencing was blood. The chain is built from TRBV6-1 and TRBJ2-4; no firm D call. DNA of the CDR3: TGTGCCAGCAGGCCAGACACCGAAAACATTCAGTACTTC. The encoded protein is CASRPDTENIQYF.